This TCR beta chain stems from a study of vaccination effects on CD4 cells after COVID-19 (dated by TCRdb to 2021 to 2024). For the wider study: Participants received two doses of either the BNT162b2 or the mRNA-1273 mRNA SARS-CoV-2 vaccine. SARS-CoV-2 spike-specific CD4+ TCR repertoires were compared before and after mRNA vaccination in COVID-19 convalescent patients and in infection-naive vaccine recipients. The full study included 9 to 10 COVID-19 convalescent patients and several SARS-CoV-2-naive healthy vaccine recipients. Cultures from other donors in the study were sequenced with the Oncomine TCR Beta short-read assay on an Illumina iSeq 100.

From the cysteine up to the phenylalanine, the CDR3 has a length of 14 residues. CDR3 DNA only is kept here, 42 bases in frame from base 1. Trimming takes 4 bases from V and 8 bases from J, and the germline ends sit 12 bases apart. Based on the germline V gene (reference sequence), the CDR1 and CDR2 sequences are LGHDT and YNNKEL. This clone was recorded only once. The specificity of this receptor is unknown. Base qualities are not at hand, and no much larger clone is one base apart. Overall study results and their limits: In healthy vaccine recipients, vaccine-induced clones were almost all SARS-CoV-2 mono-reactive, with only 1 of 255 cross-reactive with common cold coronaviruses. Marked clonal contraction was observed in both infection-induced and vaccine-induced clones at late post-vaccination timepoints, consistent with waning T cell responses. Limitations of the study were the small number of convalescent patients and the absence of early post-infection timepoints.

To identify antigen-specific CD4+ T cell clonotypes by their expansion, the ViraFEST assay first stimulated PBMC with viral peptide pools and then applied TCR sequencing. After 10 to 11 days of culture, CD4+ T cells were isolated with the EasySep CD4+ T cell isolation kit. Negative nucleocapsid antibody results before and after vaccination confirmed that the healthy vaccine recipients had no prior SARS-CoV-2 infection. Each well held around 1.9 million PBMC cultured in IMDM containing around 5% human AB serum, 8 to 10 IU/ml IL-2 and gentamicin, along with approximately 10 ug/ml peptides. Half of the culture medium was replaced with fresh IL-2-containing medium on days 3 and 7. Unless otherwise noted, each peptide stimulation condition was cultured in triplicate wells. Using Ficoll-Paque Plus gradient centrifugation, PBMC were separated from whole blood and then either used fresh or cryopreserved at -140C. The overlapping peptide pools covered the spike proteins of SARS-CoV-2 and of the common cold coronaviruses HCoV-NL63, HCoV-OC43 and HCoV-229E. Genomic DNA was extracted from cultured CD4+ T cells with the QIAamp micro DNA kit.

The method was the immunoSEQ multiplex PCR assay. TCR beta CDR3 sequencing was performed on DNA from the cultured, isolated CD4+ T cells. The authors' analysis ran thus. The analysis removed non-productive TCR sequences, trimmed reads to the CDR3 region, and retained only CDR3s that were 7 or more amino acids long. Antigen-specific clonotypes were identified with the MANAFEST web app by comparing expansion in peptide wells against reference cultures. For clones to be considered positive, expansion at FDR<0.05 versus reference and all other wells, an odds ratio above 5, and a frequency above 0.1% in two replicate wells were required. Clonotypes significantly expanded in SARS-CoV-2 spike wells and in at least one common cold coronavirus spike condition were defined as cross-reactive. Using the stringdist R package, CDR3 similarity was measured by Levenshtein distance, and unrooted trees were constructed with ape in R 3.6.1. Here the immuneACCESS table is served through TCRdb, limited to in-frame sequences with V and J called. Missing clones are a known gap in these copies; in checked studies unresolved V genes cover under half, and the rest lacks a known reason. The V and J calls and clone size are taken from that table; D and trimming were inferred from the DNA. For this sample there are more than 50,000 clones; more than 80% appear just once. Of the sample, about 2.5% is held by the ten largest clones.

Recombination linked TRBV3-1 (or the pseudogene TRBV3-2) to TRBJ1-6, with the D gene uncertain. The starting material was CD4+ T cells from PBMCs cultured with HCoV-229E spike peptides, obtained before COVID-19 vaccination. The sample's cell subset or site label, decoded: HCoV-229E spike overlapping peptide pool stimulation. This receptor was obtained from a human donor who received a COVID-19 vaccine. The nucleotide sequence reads TGTGCCAGCAGCCTAAATCCCCAGGATTCACCCCTCCACTTT. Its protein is CASSLNPQDSPLHF.